This T cell receptor beta chain appears in the sequencing data of a study of blood T cell repertoires in COVID-19. Study overall: In each case, the material was cDNA or gDNA derived from T cells, B-cell-depleted T cells, or PBMCs.

Measured with immunoSEQ multiplex PCR; TCRdb has only the in-frame clones, and not every one. The table has approximately 250,000 clones, 70% to 90% seen once; the top ten hold roughly 1.8%. The clonotype comes from a man between 25 and 39 years old with active or convalescent COVID-19. Sequencing used peripheral blood.

The CDR3 DNA is TGCGCCAGCAGCCAAGGTTTCAGCGATTTCCCCTACGAGCAGTACTTC. It translates to CASSQGFSDFPYEQYF. V is TRBV4-1 and J is TRBJ2-7; D not certain. CDR3 size: 16 residues. V dropped 1 base and J dropped 2 bases, with 15 bases sitting between them. The germline gives CDR1 MGHRA, CDR2 YSYEKL.